A selection of T cell receptor beta chains follows, all from one sample in a study of blood T cell repertoires in COVID-19. Sequencing used immunoSEQ multiplex PCR; TCRdb keeps in-frame clones, though not all of them. The profile covers over 250,000 clones, with just under 90% appearing a single time and more than 1.5% taken by the ten largest. The sample consisted of PBMCs or T cells enriched from blood (not recorded which). The receptors derive from a woman aged 60-75 years who had recovered from COVID-19. Each CDR3 is given with its conserved first and last residue. The order of the fields is CDR3 protein, CDR3 DNA, D gene, clone size, J gene, CDR3 length, V gene. D genes are given only for firm matches. Some rows mark clone size as missing; the rest say once, few, many or name a class of expanded clone.

CDR3: CASSGRGAGRNSPLHF; DNA: TGTGCCAGCAGCGGACGGGGGGCCGGGCGGAATTCACCCCTCCACTTT; D: NA; size: NA; J: TRBJ1-6; length: 16; V: TRBV9
CDR3: CASSEFREFNRYEQYF; DNA: TGTGCCAGCAGTGAGTTTCGCGAATTTAACCGCTACGAGCAGTACTTC; D: NA; size: NA; J: TRBJ2-7; length: 16; V: TRBV6-1
CDR3: CASNRGRRDTEAFF; DNA: TGTGCCAGCAACAGGGGGCGCAGGGACACTGAAGCTTTCTTT; D: TRBD1; size: NA; J: TRBJ1-1; length: 14; V: TRBV7-8
CDR3: CASSLDREQFF; DNA: TGTGCCAGCAGCTTGGACAGGGAACAGTTCTTC; D: TRBD1; size: NA; J: TRBJ2-1; length: 11; V: TRBV9
CDR3: CASSKDRVEGYTF; DNA: TGTGCCAGCTCTAAAGACAGGGTTGAAGGCTACACCTTC; D: TRBD1; size: NA; J: TRBJ1-2; length: 13; V: TRBV18
CDR3: CASSLEVRQIHEKLFF; DNA: TGCGCCAGCAGCTTGGAAGTCAGACAGATCCATGAAAAACTGTTTTTT; D: NA; size: NA; J: TRBJ1-4; length: 16; V: TRBV5-1
CDR3: CASSLTRLSESPNF; DNA: TGTGCCAGCAGTTTAACACGACTAAGCGAGTCCCCTAACTTC; D: NA; size: NA; J: TRBJ2-5; length: 14; V: TRBV28
CDR3: CASAGTGLYNEQFF; DNA: TGTGCCAGCGCCGGGACAGGGTTGTACAATGAGCAGTTCTTC; D: TRBD1; size: NA; J: TRBJ2-1; length: 14; V: TRBV27
CDR3: CAWSRAGGTYGGYTF; DNA: TGTGCCTGGAGTAGGGCAGGGGGTACCTATGGGGGCTACACCTTC; D: TRBD1; size: NA; J: TRBJ1-2; length: 15; V: TRBV30
CDR3: CASSRKWAGEGAEAFF; DNA: TGTGCCAGCAGCCGAAAATGGGCAGGGGAGGGAGCCGAAGCTTTCTTT; D: NA; size: once; J: TRBJ1-1; length: 16; V: TRBV5-5
CDR3: CASSLLGEGLTSYNEQFF; DNA: TGTGCCAGCAGTCTACTAGGCGAAGGCCTAACATCTTACAATGAGCAGTTCTTC; D: NA; size: NA; J: TRBJ2-1; length: 18; V: TRBV28
CDR3: CASSGTGTPFGYGYTF; DNA: TGTGCCAGCAGTGGGACAGGGACGCCCTTTGGATATGGCTACACCTTC; D: TRBD1; size: NA; J: TRBJ1-2; length: 16; V: TRBV2
CDR3: CASSLWVGTGTEKLFF; DNA: TGTGCCAGCAGCTTGTGGGTTGGGACAGGGACGGAAAAACTGTTTTTT; D: TRBD1; size: NA; J: TRBJ1-4; length: 16; V: TRBV5-5
CDR3: CSAEDRGGYGYTF; DNA: TGCAGCGCCGAGGACAGGGGTGGCTATGGCTACACCTTC; D: TRBD1; size: NA; J: TRBJ1-2; length: 13; V: TRBV29-1